This is a list of T cell receptor beta chains from one sample in a study of monozygotic twins with inflammatory bowel disease. Using the 5' RACE reads, TCRdb records one entry per CDR3 protein without DNA. Its table lists fewer than 350,000 distinct CDR3 sequences. Sample: blood. The receptors originated from a human donor with ulcerative colitis or Crohn's disease, or a healthy co-twin of an affected twin (not recorded which). CDR3s include the opening cysteine and the closing phenylalanine or tryptophan. Fields, in order: J gene, V gene, CDR3 protein.

>TRBJ1-6|TRBV7-6
CASSQDSSYNSPLHF
>TRBJ1-5|TRBV6-5
CASSYSQPTGGWDQPQHF
>TRBJ1-2|TRBV18
CASSPQGPTLYGYTF
>TRBJ2-2|TRBV28
CASSFSRAGELFF
>TRBJ2-1|TRBV24-1
CATSDRQGGSYNEQFF
>TRBJ2-5|TRBV29-1
CSVDRGPETQYF
>TRBJ1-4|TRBV5-1
CASRIDRVLSEKLFF
>TRBJ1-1|TRBV19
CASSIGQRNTEAFF
>TRBJ2-7|TRBV7-9
CASSLGETYEHYF
>TRBJ1-1|TRBV12-3/TRBV12-4
CASAPSGPGTEAFF
>TRBJ2-3|TRBV3-1
CASSQTGDTQYF
>TRBJ1-5|TRBV27
CASSTGLTGNQPQHF
>TRBJ2-3|TRBV7-2
CASSRTFTDTQYF
>TRBJ1-1|TRBV5-1
CASSLDAGMMNTEAFF
>TRBJ2-4|TRBV12-3/TRBV12-4
CASSFPEDLAKNIQYF
>TRBJ2-1|TRBV7-2
CASSLRTSGGGNEQFF
>TRBJ2-3|TRBV29-1
CSVDRASGSTDTQYF
>TRBJ2-5|TRBV5-1
CASNRGAQETQYF
>TRBJ2-5|TRBV27
CASREQTSGDRETQYF
>TRBJ1-1|TRBV3-1
CASSDLIEAFF
>TRBJ1-5|TRBV6-2/TRBV6-3
CASSYGGARSNQPQHF
>TRBJ2-5|TRBV3-1
CASSHYRGGGETQYF
>TRBJ2-5|TRBV7-9
CASSITTQETQYF
>TRBJ2-2|TRBV27
CASSPLSGKGRLTGELFF
>TRBJ2-1|TRBV30
CAWSPRAGNEQFF
>TRBJ2-6|TRBV5-5
CASSDGLASLSGANVLTF
>TRBJ1-1|TRBV7-3
CASSRRADTEAFF
>TRBJ2-1|TRBV4-1
CASSQGGYEQFF
>TRBJ1-2|TRBV5-1
CASSSGQARYGYTF